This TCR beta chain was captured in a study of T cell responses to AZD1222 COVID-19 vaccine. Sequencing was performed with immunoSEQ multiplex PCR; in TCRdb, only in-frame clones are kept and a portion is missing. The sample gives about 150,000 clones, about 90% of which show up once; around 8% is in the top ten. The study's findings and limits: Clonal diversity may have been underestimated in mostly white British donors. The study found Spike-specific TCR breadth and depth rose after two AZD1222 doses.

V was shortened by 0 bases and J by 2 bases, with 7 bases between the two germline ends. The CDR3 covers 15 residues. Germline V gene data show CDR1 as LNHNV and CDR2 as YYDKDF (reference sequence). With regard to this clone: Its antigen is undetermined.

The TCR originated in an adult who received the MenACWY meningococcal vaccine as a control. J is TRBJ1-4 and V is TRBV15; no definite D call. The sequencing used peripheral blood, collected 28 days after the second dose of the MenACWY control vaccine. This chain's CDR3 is CATSRETGTNEKLFF. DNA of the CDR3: TGTGCCACCAGCAGAGAAACGGGCACTAATGAAAAACTGTTTTTT. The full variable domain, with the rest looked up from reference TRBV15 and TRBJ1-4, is DAMVIQNPRYQVTQFGKPVTLSCSQTLNHNVMYWYQQKSSQAPKLLFHYYDKDFNNEADTPDNFQSRRPNTSFCFLDIRSPGLGDTAMYLCATSRETGTNEKLFFGSGTQLSVL.